This TCR beta chain was identified during a study of T cell repertoires in cytomegalovirus infection. On the study more broadly: Researchers turned to recently identified HLA-C-restricted CMV epitopes as well as well-studied HLA-B-restricted ones. Indicated by public TCR beta signatures were CMV infection and matching HLA type. Study-wide findings and caveats: The ex vivo response was dominated by HLA-C-restricted CMV-specific TCR beta clonotypes.

TCRdb reprocessed the reads with MiXCR, giving one entry per CDR3 protein. The sample carries approximately 730,000 distinct CDR3 sequences, roughly 36% recorded once. As to this clonotype: The antigen is unknown.

The source of this sequence is a human donor in good health (CMV status not recorded). Some clones in this sample may be carry-over from other donors' samples. Specimen: cultured PBMCs, collected from culture after CMV antigen stimulation.

The DNA of the CDR3 is TGTGCCAGCAGTCCGGGGGAGGGACAGGGGTCCAATGAGCAGTTCTTC. This gives the protein CASSPGEGQGSNEQFF. The gene calls are TRBV12-3 or TRBV12-4 and TRBJ2-1; 10 bases agree with TRBD1. J was trimmed by 6 bases and V by 5 bases; bases with no gene match: 10. This CDR3 is 16 amino acids long.